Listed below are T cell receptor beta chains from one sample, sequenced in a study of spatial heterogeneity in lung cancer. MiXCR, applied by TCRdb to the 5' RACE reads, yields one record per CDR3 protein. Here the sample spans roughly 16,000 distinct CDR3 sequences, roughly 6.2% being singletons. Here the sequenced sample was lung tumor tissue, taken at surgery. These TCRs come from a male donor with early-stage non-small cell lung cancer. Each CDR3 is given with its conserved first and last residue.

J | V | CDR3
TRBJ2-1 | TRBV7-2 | CASSLDVNWVF
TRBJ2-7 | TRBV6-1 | CASSGPQTFSYEQYF
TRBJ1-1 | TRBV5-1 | CASSRGDTNTEAFF
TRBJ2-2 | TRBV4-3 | CASSQEGYGGELFF
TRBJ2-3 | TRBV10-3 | CAISDAGTKSTDTQYF
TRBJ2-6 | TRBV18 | CASSPQEVGRTGANVLTF
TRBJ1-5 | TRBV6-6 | CASRPTMGQPQHF
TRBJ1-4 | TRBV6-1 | CASSEEEDRFNEKLFF
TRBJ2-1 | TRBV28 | CASSLSSGGFLQFF
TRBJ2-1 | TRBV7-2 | CASSTRTTRRQGNEQFF
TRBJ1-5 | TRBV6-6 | CASNVQGAQPQHF
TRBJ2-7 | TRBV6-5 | CASSYSDSATYEQYF
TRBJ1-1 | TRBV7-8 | CASSLRAGTEAFF
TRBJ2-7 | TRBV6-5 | CASSSAYEQYF
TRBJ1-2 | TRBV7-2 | CASSRDNNYGYTF
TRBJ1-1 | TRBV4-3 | CASSQGGGRANTEAFF
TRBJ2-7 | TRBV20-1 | CSARYRTSFEQYF
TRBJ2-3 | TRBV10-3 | CAISSFTGGSDTQYF
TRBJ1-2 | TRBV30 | CAWSPPGANAGYGYTF
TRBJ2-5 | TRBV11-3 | CASSPGTGLTETQYF
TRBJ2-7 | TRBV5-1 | CASSLDRPYEQYF
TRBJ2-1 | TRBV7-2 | CASSLGIQYEQFF
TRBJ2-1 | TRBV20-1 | CSAPDLVLVNEQFF
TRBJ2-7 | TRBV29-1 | CSVAPQNHYEQYF
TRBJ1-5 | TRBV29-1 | CSVWTGQGPQHF
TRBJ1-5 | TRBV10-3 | CAISEGAAQHF
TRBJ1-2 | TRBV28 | CASSLWDYGYTF
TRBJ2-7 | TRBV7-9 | CASSSGLAGSYEQYF
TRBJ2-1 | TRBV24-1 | CATSDPRTSVRYNEQFF
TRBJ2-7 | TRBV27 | CASSLLFLTPPREQYF
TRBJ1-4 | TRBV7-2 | CASSPGTEPNEKLFF
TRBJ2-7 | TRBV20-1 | CSARAHRGASYEQYF
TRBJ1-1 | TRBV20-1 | CSARDSRDFRNTEAFF
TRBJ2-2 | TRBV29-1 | CSVVVGGTGVTGELFF
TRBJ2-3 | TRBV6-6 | CASSYPTFSTDTQYF
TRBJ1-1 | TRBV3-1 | CASSQWGNTEAFF
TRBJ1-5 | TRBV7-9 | CASSLTGDQPQHF
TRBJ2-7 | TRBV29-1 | CSVWIPLIGQYF
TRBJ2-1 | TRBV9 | CASSASPSGDSYNEQFF
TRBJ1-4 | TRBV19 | CASSLSLGHNEKLFF
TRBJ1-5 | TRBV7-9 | CASAAGTYSNQPQHF
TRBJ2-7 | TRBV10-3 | CAISEASGRRHDEQYF
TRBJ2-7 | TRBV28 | CASSQPGQSYEQYF